Given below is one T cell receptor beta chain in context. This sample was included in a study of blood T cell repertoires in COVID-19. Overall study context: Nucleic acid was either cDNA or gDNA, and it came from T cells, B-cell-depleted T cells, or PBMCs.

The CDR3 is 13 amino acids. Deletions cut 5 bases from V and 4 bases from J, with 12 bases between. The germline V gene encodes CDR1 SQVTM and CDR2 ANQGSEA. Some clones are missing from TCRdb's copy, which holds only in-frame ones; the method was immunoSEQ multiplex PCR. The profile shows some 290,000 clones, roughly 89% of them singletons. The sequenced material came from peripheral blood. This TCR was recovered from a woman between 40 and 50 years old with COVID-19, enrolled during active disease. The rearrangement joins TRBV29-1 to TRBJ2-1; a possible D gene is TRBD1 (5 bases). CDR3 sequence (DNA): TGCAGCGTTAGCCCCGACAGATACAATGAGCAGTTCTTC. Translation gives CSVSPDRYNEQFF.